The rows below give T cell receptor beta chains drawn from one sample of a study of blood T cell repertoires in COVID-19. Method: immunoSEQ multiplex PCR; TCRdb's copy keeps in-frame clones and lacks some. The sample comprises approximately 250,000 clones, roughly 86% of which are singletons, and roughly 8% rests with the top ten. Source material: peripheral blood. The receptors derive from a man between 35 and 55 years old with active or convalescent COVID-19. Both conserved end residues are part of each CDR3. D genes are given only for firm matches. Clone size appears in some rows only: once, few, many, or a class for an expanded clone.

J gene: TRBJ2-6; clone size: -; V gene: TRBV30; D gene: TRBD1; CDR3 protein: CACSTGTGGSGANVLTF; CDR3 DNA: TGTGCTTGCTCAACCGGGACAGGGGGATCTGGGGCCAACGTCCTGACTTTC
J gene: TRBJ1-2; clone size: -; V gene: TRBV28; D gene: -; CDR3 protein: CASSMAVSNYGYTF; CDR3 DNA: TGTGCCAGCAGTATGGCAGTGTCAAACTATGGCTACACCTTC
J gene: TRBJ2-5; clone size: -; V gene: TRBV5-1; D gene: TRBD2; CDR3 protein: CASSRTSGAVLRTQYF; CDR3 DNA: TGCGCCAGCAGCCGGACTAGCGGGGCCGTTCTACGGACCCAGTACTTC
J gene: TRBJ2-7; clone size: -; V gene: TRBV3-1/TRBV3-2; D gene: TRBD1; CDR3 protein: CASSPGQGGEQYF; CDR3 DNA: TGTGCCAGCAGCCCCGGACAGGGCGGGGAGCAGTACTTC
J gene: TRBJ1-2; clone size: once; V gene: TRBV5-4; D gene: -; CDR3 protein: CASSLSVQALSNFYGYTF; CDR3 DNA: TGTGCCAGCAGCTTGTCGGTACAGGCACTCTCGAACTTTTATGGCTACACCTTC
J gene: TRBJ2-7; clone size: -; V gene: TRBV4-2; D gene: -; CDR3 protein: CASSQESVKTPGYEQYF; CDR3 DNA: TGTGCCAGCAGCCAAGAATCGGTGAAGACACCAGGATACGAGCAGTACTTC
J gene: TRBJ1-2; clone size: -; V gene: TRBV29-1; D gene: -; CDR3 protein: CSVVKGDGYTF; CDR3 DNA: TGCAGCGTTGTGAAGGGGGACGGCTACACCTTC
J gene: TRBJ2-1; clone size: -; V gene: TRBV24-1; D gene: -; CDR3 protein: CATSDFQQGEQFF; CDR3 DNA: TGTGCCACCAGTGATTTTCAGCAGGGTGAGCAGTTCTTC
J gene: TRBJ2-5; clone size: once; V gene: TRBV9; D gene: -; CDR3 protein: CASSPRDTRGTQYF; CDR3 DNA: TGTGCCAGCAGCCCCCGGGACACCCGCGGGACCCAGTACTTC
J gene: TRBJ1-2; clone size: -; V gene: TRBV6-5; D gene: TRBD1; CDR3 protein: CASTRQGSWDGYTF; CDR3 DNA: TGTGCCAGCACCCGACAGGGTAGTTGGGATGGCTACACCTTC
J gene: TRBJ2-2; clone size: -; V gene: TRBV24-1; D gene: TRBD2; CDR3 protein: CATSGTSGRAHTGELFF; CDR3 DNA: TGTGCCACCAGTGGAACTAGCGGGAGGGCGCACACCGGGGAGCTGTTTTTT
J gene: TRBJ2-2; clone size: -; V gene: TRBV11-2; D gene: -; CDR3 protein: CASSFGQGNTGELFF; CDR3 DNA: TGTGCCAGCAGCTTCGGGCAGGGGAACACCGGGGAGCTGTTTTTT
J gene: TRBJ1-5; clone size: -; V gene: TRBV6-5; D gene: TRBD1; CDR3 protein: CASSPTGRSNQPQHF; CDR3 DNA: TGTGCCAGCAGCCCGACAGGGCGTAGCAATCAGCCCCAGCATTTT
J gene: TRBJ1-4; clone size: -; V gene: TRBV6-6; D gene: -; CDR3 protein: CASSPPGRGGEKLFF; CDR3 DNA: TGTGCCAGCAGCCCCCCGGGAAGGGGAGGCGAAAAACTGTTTTTT
J gene: TRBJ2-3; clone size: -; V gene: TRBV9; D gene: TRBD2; CDR3 protein: CASSKGLATTDTQYF; CDR3 DNA: TGTGCCAGCAGCAAGGGACTAGCGACTACAGATACGCAGTATTTT
J gene: TRBJ1-1; clone size: few; V gene: TRBV4-1; D gene: -; CDR3 protein: CASSQDLIGANTEAFF; CDR3 DNA: TGCGCCAGCAGCCAAGATTTGATAGGGGCGAACACTGAAGCTTTCTTT